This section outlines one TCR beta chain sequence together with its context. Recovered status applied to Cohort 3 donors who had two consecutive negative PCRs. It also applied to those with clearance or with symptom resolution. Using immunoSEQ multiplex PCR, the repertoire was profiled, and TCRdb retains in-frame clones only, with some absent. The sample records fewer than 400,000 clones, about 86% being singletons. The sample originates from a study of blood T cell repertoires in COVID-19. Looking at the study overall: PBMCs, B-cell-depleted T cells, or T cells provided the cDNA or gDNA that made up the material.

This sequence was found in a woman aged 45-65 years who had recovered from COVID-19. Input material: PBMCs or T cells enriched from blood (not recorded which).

The CDR3 DNA reads as TGTGCCAGCAACCCCTGGGGCGGCTACGAGCAGTACTTC. This sequence encodes CASNPWGGYEQYF. The chain combines TRBV9 with TRBJ2-7; D perhaps matches TRBD1 (5 bases). Between the trimmed V and J ends, which lost 6 bases and 3 bases, there was a span of 13 bases. This CDR3 region has 13 residues. Germline V gives CDR1 SGDLS, CDR2 YYNGEE.